A single T cell receptor (beta chain) is shown here with its context. The record originates from a study of OX40 agonist ivuxolimab in advanced cancers. Looking at the study overall: Cohort: around 83% men, mean age around 60, aged about 20 to 90. Prior checkpoint blockade (anti-PD-1, anti-PD-L1 or anti-CTLA-4) was permitted; over 30% had it.

The J segment lost 2 bases and the V segment lost 4 bases, leaving 3 bases of the junction unmatched. Per germline, CDR1 LGHNA and CDR2 YSLEER. This CDR3 contains 15 residues. Profiling relied on immunoSEQ multiplex PCR, and the TCRdb table lists in-frame clones only, not all of them. Of some 71,000 clones listed, roughly nine tenths are singletons. This receptor was taken from an adult with an advanced solid tumor such as melanoma, head and neck, liver or kidney cancer. This chain uses TRBV4-3 with TRBJ2-7; 12 nucleotides line up with TRBD1. The sample consisted of CD4+ or CD8+ T cells sorted from blood, taken in a trial of the OX40 agonist ivuxolimab. For the CDR3, the DNA is TGCGCCAGCAGCCCAGGGACAGGGGGCCCCTACGAGCAGTACTTC. Encoded protein: CASSPGTGGPYEQYF.